This T cell receptor beta chain was profiled in a study of blood T cell repertoires in COVID-19. The wider study: COVID-19 samples from acute and convalescent phases originated in the United States, Italy and Spain. T cells, B-cell-depleted T cells, or PBMCs supplied cDNA or gDNA.

The V gene lost 6 bases and the J gene lost 3 bases, with 21 bases spanning the gap. The CDR3 has 16 residues. Germline loops: CDR1 MNHEY, CDR2 SMNVEV (reference sequence). Patients of the Seattle cohort, enrolled during active infection, were followed longitudinally. Original processing methods: Nucleated cell counts were estimated from reference gene primer amplification. Sequenced by immunoSEQ multiplex PCR; TCRdb stores in-frame clones only, minus some. V, J and clone size are taken as reported in that table, and D and trimming were inferred from the DNA itself. Among around 340,000 clones, 89% were seen once, and the ten largest hold over 3.5%.

The rearrangement joins TRBV27 to TRBJ2-7; a possible D gene is TRBD1 (5 bases). The receptor was derived from an older woman with COVID-19, enrolled during active disease. Sequenced: peripheral blood. In nucleotides, the CDR3 is TGTGCCAGCAGGCAGGGTAACGCTCCAGAAATCTACGAGCAGTACTTC. This gives the protein CASRQGNAPEIYEQYF.